The rows below give T cell receptor beta chains drawn from one sample of a study of T cell responses to AZD1222 COVID-19 vaccine. Libraries were prepared by immunoSEQ multiplex PCR; TCRdb keeps only in-frame clonotypes and omits some of them. The sample yields around 110,000 clones, approximately 92% seen once. The sample consisted of peripheral blood, taken 28 days after the second AZD1222 dose. The receptors stem from an adult who received the AZD1222 COVID-19 vaccine. CDR3s include the opening cysteine and the closing phenylalanine or tryptophan. The D gene is left open where the match is weak. Clone size is not always given. Where it is, it says once, few, many or a class for expanded clones.

>TRBV11-2|-|TRBJ2-3|-
CASSLEGGSEADTQYF
>TRBV4-2|-|TRBJ1-4|TRBD1
CASSLLTGDEKLFF
>TRBV7-9|-|TRBJ1-5|-
CASSLSQRGQPQHF
>TRBV5-6|-|TRBJ2-5|-
CASSTQETQYF
>TRBV5-6|-|TRBJ2-5|TRBD2
CASTTQLAGKETQYF
>TRBV29-1|-|TRBJ1-4|TRBD1
CSVSGTGVATNEKLFF
>TRBV13|-|TRBJ2-1|TRBD2
CASSRGVGGTYNEQFF
>TRBV27|-|TRBJ1-2|-
CASPRVRTGKNYGYTF
>TRBV15|-|TRBJ1-1|-
CATSRGASETQRAFF
>TRBV10-3|few|TRBJ1-5|-
CAISDSRLGSNQPQHF
>TRBV10-3|-|TRBJ1-1|-
CAISEGVNTEAFF
>TRBV5-1|-|TRBJ2-1|-
CASSHRGTGGYNEQFF
>TRBV19|-|TRBJ1-5|-
CASSINQVRNQPQHF
>TRBV7-9|once|TRBJ1-6|-
CASSTGPEANSPLHF
>TRBV19|once|TRBJ1-6|-
CASSIAGQLNSPLHF
>TRBV15|-|TRBJ1-5|-
CATSRDPGLNQPQHF